Detailed here is one TCR beta chain. There is no known antigen for this receptor. The sample holds no much larger clone one base away, and base qualities are not on file. Trimming takes 3 bases from V and 6 bases from J, and the germline ends sit 18 bases apart. The germline V gene encodes CDR1 KGHSH and CDR2 LQKENI. There are 15 amino acids in the CDR3, from cysteine to valine inclusive. Of the read, only the CDR3 DNA is kept; its 45 bases are in frame from base 1. TCRbeta CDR3 regions were amplified from genomic DNA by means of the immunoSEQ Assay, a bias-controlled multiplex PCR. Per the source publication's procedure: Nucleated cell counts per sample were estimated from amplification of reference gene primers within the assay. Sequence reads were collapsed and filtered to measure the absolute abundance of every unique TCRbeta CDR3 rearrangement. For each sample, productive Simpson clonality was calculated by taking the square root of Simpson's diversity index across productive rearrangements. TCRdb re-hosts the immuneACCESS table, in-frame sequences only. Its copies lack some clones; in the studies checked, an unresolved V gene accounts for under half of them, and the cause for the rest is not known. D and trimming come from the DNA, and the V and J calls and clone size come from that table. Within this sample are 110,000 to 150,000 clones, with over 75% of them counted one time only. The ten top clones hold roughly 45% of the sample.

Whole blood was collected in K2EDTA tubes by collaborating institutions according to the institutions' own protocols. Collaborator samples were shipped for TCRbeta analysis as frozen whole blood, isolated PBMCs, or DNA extracted from either sample type. This record belongs to a study of blood T cell repertoires in COVID-19 (TCRdb year 2020). A note on the overall study: Collaborator samples came from the United States, Italy and Spain and covered acute and convalescent phases of COVID-19. The prospective study material was composed of cDNA or gDNA derived from T cells, B-cell-depleted T cells, or PBMCs. Subjects who had been exposed to COVID-19, were actively infected with it, or had recovered from it provided the deeply sampled blood TCRbeta repertoires that made up the dataset. The repertoires were made available in a free public database intended to serve as a resource for research on the immune response to SARS-CoV-2. The samples were drawn from two sources: the first 160 participants of the ongoing ImmuneRACE study, and 1,000 to 1,500 subjects contributed by 6 global collaborators. Sample metadata almost always included a de-identified subject ID, COVID-19 status, age in years and sex. Where HLA class I and class II types were available, the types were taken from metadata supplied by the sample provider, not from assay-based typing. What the authors observed across the whole study: The amount of clinical and demographic metadata varied by source and participant and was provided uncurated.

This receptor was taken from a human donor in a cohort sampled during active COVID-19. The sequenced sample was peripheral blood. Recombination joined TRBV18 with TRBJ2-7, and the D gene may be TRBD2, 5 bases matching. The bases read TGTGCCAGCTCACCCATAAATGCAGCGGCCAGCGAGCAGTACGTC. The encoded protein is CASSPINAAASEQYV.